This T cell receptor (beta chain) derives from a study of cytomegalovirus exposure and HLA in healthy donors. Across the study: Caucasian-associated ancestry cluster membership applied to approximately 81% of several hundred genotyped donors.

60 Vbeta and 13 Jbeta primers were used in PCR. Assay used: immunoSEQ multiplex PCR; TCRdb lists only in-frame clones, some missing. Of 110,000 or so clones listed, approximately 67% are singletons. The CDR3 covers 14 residues. Trimming removed 0 bases from V and 4 bases from J, with 5 bases in between. The germline V gene has CDR1 SGDLS and CDR2 YYNGEE. The TCR comes from a man in his late teens or twenties in good health and CMV-seropositive. The sequencing sample was made of PBMCs. V usage is TRBV9 and J usage is TRBJ1-6, with no clear D. CDR3 amino acids: CASSVARYNSPLHF. The CDR3, as DNA: TGTGCCAGCAGCGTAGCCAGGTATAATTCACCCCTCCACTTT.